The rows below give T cell receptor beta chains drawn from one sample of a study of HIV-infected patients and healthy controls. MiXCR, applied by TCRdb to the 5' RACE reads, yields one record per CDR3 protein. The sample gives about 63,000 distinct CDR3 sequences, about 16% of which show up once; around 6% is in the top ten. What was sequenced was CD4+ T cells from blood. Receptors were obtained from a human donor in good health. CDR3s include the opening cysteine and the closing phenylalanine or tryptophan. The D gene is left open where the match is weak. Clone size is shown for a subset of rows, as once, few, many or a class of expanded clone.

D | J | size | V | CDR3 | DNA
TRBD1 | TRBJ1-1 | few | TRBV5-6 | CASSFLTGHTEAFF | TGTGCCAGCAGCTTCTTGACAGGGCACACTGAAGCTTTCTTT
TRBD1 | TRBJ1-5 | . | TRBV2 | CASRGDRAQNQPQHF | TGTGCCAGCAGGGGCGACAGGGCCCAAAATCAGCCCCAGCATTTT
TRBD2 | TRBJ2-3 | many | TRBV5-1 | CASSPRESTDTQYF | TGCGCCAGCAGCCCGCGGGAGTCAACAGATACGCAGTATTTT
. | TRBJ2-7 | . | TRBV6-2/TRBV6-3 | CASKPWATYEQYF | TGTGCCAGCAAACCCTGGGCCACCTACGAGCAGTACTTC
TRBD2 | TRBJ2-7 | many | TRBV20-1 | CSAGGSNYEQYF | TGCAGCGCCGGCGGGAGTAACTACGAGCAGTACTTC
TRBD2 | TRBJ2-3 | many | TRBV6-2/TRBV6-3 | CASGTTLGLAGGATQYF | TGTGCCAGCGGGACGACTCTGGGACTAGCGGGAGGCGCTACGCAGTATTTT
. | TRBJ2-1 | . | TRBV20-1 | CSARGSRRGDEQFF | TGCAGTGCTAGAGGATCTAGACGGGGAGATGAGCAGTTCTTC
. | TRBJ2-1 | many | TRBV14 | CASSQSTRRSYNEQFF | TGTGCCAGCAGCCAATCCACCCGGCGCTCCTACAATGAGCAGTTCTTC
TRBD1 | TRBJ1-2 | few | TRBV29-1 | CSVDPKRQGDLGYTF | TGCAGCGTTGACCCCAAACGACAGGGTGATTTAGGCTACACCTTC
. | TRBJ2-7 | many | TRBV20-1 | CSAPQGVGDEQYF | TGCAGTGCCCCACAGGGTGTAGGGGACGAGCAGTACTTC
. | TRBJ1-1 | . | TRBV18 | CASSPPGRGHTEAFF | TGTGCCAGCTCACCACCAGGTAGGGGACACACTGAAGCTTTCTTT
. | TRBJ1-4 | . | TRBV6-5 | CASRRDTANEKLFF | TGTGCCAGCAGGCGGGACACTGCTAATGAAAAACTGTTTTTT
. | TRBJ2-7 | many | TRBV2 | CASTLRQFSYEQYF | TGTGCCAGCACCCTTCGACAGTTCTCCTACGAGCAGTACTTC
TRBD1 | TRBJ2-7 | . | TRBV7-9 | CASSRKGQGAYEQYF | TGTGCCAGCAGCCGAAAGGGACAGGGGGCCTACGAGCAGTACTTC
. | TRBJ1-2 | . | TRBV20-1 | CSARDYGMKVDYGYTF | TGCAGTGCTAGAGATTATGGCATGAAAGTAGACTATGGCTACACCTTC
. | TRBJ2-1 | many | TRBV7-9 | CASSSYRVRSNEQFF | TGTGCCAGCAGCTCTTACAGGGTTCGGTCCAATGAGCAGTTCTTC
. | TRBJ1-1 | few | TRBV12-3/TRBV12-4 | CASSLGTSTEAFF | TGTGCCAGCAGTTTAGGTACTAGCACTGAAGCTTTCTTT
TRBD2 | TRBJ2-5 | few | TRBV3-1 | CASSPGDTSGGRKTQYF | TGTGCCAGCAGCCCTGGAGATACTAGCGGGGGGCGGAAGACCCAGTACTTC
. | TRBJ2-3 | . | TRBV19 | CASSIARGSGATDTRYF | TGTGCCAGTAGTATAGCAAGGGGGAGCGGGGCCACAGATACGCGGTATTTT
. | TRBJ1-1 | . | TRBV5-1 | CASSLPNSNTEAFF | TGCGCCAGCAGCTTGCCCAACTCGAACACTGAAGCTTTCTTT
TRBD1 | TRBJ1-5 | many | TRBV2 | CASSGDRQPQHF | TGTGCCAGCAGTGGGGACAGACAGCCCCAGCATTTT
TRBD1 | TRBJ2-7 | few | TRBV10-3 | CAISESLDRGSYEQYF | TGTGCCATCAGTGAGTCGTTGGACAGGGGCTCCTACGAGCAGTACTTC
. | TRBJ2-3 | . | TRBV29-1 | CSVVGISGRGTDTQYF | TGCAGCGTTGTCGGGATCTCTGGACGCGGCACAGATACGCAGTATTTT
TRBD2 | TRBJ2-2 | . | TRBV5-1 | CASSLTSGANTGELFF | TGCGCCAGCAGCTTAACTAGCGGCGCGAACACCGGGGAGCTGTTTTTT
. | TRBJ2-4 | few | TRBV19 | CASSTAQPVAKNIQYF | TGTGCCAGTAGTACGGCACAGCCGGTAGCCAAAAACATTCAGTACTTC
TRBD2 | TRBJ2-1 | . | TRBV3-1 | CASSKAGGHLSEQFF | TGTGCCAGCAGCAAAGCGGGGGGGCATCTTAGTGAGCAGTTCTTC